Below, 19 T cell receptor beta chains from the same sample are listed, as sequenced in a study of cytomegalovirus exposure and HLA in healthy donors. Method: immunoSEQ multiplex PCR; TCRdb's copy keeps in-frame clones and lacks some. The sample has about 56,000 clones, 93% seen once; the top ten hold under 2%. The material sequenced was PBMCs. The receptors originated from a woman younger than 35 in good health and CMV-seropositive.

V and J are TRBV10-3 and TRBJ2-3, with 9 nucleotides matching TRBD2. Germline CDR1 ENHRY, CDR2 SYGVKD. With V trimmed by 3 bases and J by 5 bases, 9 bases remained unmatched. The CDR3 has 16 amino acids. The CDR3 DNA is TGTGCCATCAGTGACACGGCGGGGGGGCAGGAAGATACGCAGTATTTT. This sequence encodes CAISDTAGGQEDTQYF.

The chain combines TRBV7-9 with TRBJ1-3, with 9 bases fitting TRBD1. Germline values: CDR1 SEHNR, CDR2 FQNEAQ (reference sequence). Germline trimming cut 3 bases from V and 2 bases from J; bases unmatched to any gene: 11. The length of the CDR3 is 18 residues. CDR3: CASSFGGTGYGPGNTIYF. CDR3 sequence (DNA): TGTGCCAGCAGCTTTGGCGGGACAGGGTACGGACCTGGAAACACCATATATTTT.

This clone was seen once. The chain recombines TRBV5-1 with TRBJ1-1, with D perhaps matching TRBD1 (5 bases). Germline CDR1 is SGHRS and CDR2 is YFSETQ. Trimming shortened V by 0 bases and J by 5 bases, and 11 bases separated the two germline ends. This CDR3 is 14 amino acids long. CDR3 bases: TGCGCCAGCAGCTTGGCAGGGCTAGGGACTGAAGCTTTCTTT. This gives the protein CASSLAGLGTEAFF.

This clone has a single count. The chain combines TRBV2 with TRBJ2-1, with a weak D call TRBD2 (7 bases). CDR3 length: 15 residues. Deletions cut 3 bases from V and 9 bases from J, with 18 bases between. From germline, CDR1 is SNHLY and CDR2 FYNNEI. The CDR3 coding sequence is TGTGCCAGCAGTGATGGGGGGGGCTCTTATTTTGAGCAGTTCTTC. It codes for CASSDGGGSYFEQFF.

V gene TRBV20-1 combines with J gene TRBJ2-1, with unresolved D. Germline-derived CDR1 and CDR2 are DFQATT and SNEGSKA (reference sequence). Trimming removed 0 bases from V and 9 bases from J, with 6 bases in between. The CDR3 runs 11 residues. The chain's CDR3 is CSARDLGEQFF. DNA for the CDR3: TGCAGTGCTAGAGATCTCGGTGAGCAGTTCTTC.

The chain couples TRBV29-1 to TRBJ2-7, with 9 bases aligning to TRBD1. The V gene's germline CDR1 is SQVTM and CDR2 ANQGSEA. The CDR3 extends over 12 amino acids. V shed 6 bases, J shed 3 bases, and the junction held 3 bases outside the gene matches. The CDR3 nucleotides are TGCAGCGTCCTGGGACAGGGCTACGAGCAGTACTTC. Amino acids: CSVLGQGYEQYF.

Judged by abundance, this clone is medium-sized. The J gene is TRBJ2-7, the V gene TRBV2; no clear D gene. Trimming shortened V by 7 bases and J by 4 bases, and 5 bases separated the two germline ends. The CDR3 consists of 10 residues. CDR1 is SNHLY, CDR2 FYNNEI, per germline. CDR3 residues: CASTHYEQYF. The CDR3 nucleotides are TGTGCCAGCACCCATTACGAGCAGTACTTC. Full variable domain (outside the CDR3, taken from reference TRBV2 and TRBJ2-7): EPEVTQTPSHQVTQMGQEVILRCVPISNHLYFYWYRQILGQKVEFLVSFYNNEISEKSEIFDDQFSVERPDGSNFTLKIRSTKLEDSAMYFCASTHYEQYFGPGTRLTVT.

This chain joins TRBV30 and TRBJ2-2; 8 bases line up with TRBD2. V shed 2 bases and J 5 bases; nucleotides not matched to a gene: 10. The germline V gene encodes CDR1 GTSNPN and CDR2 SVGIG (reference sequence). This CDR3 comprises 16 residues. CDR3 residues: CAWSRSGGPGTGELFF. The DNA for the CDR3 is TGTGCCTGGAGTCGGTCGGGGGGGCCGGGGACCGGGGAGCTGTTTTTT.

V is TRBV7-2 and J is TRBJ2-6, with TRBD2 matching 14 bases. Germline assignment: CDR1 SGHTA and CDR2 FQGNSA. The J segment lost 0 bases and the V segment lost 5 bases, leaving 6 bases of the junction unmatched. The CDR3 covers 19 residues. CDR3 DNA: TGTGCCAGCAGCCCCCAGGGACTAGCGGGGGTCTCTGGGGCCAACGTCCTGACTTTC. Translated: CASSPQGLAGVSGANVLTF.

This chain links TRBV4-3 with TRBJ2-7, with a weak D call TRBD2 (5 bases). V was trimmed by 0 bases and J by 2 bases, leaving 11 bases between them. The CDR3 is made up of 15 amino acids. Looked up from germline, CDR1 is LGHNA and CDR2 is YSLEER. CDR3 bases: TGCGCCAGCAGCCAAGAAACCGGGAACACCTACGAGCAGTACTTC. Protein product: CASSQETGNTYEQYF.

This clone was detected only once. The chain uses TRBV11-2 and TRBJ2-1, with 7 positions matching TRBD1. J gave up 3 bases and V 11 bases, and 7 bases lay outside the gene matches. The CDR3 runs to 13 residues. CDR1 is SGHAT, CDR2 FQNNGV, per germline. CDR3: CASGTELYNEQFF. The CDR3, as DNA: TGTGCCTCCGGGACAGAGCTCTACAATGAGCAGTTCTTC.

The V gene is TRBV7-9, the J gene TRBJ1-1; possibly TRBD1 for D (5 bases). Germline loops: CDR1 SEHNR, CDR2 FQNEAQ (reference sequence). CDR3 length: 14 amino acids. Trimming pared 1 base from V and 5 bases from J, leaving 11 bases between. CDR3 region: CASSLGGRETEAFF. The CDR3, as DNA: TGTGCCAGCAGCTTAGGAGGCAGGGAAACTGAAGCTTTCTTT.

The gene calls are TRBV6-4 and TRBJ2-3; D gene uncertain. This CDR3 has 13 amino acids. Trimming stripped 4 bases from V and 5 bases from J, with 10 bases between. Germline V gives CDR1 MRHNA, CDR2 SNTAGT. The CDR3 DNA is TGTGCCAGCAGTGCCGTGCGTGGAGATACGCAGTATTTT. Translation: CASSAVRGDTQYF.

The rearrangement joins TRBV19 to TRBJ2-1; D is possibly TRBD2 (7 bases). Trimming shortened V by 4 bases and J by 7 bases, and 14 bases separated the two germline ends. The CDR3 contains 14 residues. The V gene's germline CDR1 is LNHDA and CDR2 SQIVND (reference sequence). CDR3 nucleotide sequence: TGTGCCAGTAGTACCCACGGGGGGCGGAATGAGCAGTTCTTC. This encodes CASSTHGGRNEQFF.

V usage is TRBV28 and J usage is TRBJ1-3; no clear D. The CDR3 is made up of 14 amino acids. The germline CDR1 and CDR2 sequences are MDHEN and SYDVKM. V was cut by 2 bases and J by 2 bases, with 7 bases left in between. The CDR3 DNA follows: TGTGCCAGCAGTTTAAACAGCCCTGGAAACACCATATATTTT. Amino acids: CASSLNSPGNTIYF.

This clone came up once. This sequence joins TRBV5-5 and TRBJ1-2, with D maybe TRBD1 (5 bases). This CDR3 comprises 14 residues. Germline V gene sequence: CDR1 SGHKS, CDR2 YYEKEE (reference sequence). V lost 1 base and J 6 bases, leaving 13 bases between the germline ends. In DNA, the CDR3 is TGTGCCAGCAGCTTGCAGGCGGGGGGGGATGGCTACACCTTC. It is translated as CASSLQAGGDGYTF.

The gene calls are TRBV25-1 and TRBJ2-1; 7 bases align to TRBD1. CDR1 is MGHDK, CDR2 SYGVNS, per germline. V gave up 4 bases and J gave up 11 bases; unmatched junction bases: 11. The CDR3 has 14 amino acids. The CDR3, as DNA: TGTGCCAGCAGTGCCTCCCCCGGGACAGTTAAGCAGTTCTTC. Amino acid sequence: CASSASPGTVKQFF.

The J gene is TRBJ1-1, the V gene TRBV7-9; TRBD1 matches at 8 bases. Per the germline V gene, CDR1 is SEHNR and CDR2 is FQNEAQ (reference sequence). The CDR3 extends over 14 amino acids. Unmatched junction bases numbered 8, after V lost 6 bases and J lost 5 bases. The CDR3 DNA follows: TGTGCCAGCAGGCCGCAGGGGGCTGAAACTGAAGCTTTCTTT. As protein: CASRPQGAETEAFF.

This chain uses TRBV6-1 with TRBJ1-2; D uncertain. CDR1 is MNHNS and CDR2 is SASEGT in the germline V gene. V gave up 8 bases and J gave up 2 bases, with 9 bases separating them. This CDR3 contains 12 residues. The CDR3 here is CASVRSNYGYTF. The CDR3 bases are TGTGCCAGCGTCAGGTCAAACTATGGCTACACCTTC.